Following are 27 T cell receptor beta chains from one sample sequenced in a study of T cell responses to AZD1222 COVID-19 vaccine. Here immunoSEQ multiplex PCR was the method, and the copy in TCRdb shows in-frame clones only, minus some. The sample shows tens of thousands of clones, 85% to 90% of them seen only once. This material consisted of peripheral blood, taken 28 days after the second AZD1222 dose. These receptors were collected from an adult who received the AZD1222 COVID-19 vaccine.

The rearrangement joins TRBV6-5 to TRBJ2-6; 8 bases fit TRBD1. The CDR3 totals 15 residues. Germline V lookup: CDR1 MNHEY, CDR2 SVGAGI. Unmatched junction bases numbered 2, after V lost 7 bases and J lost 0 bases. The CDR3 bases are TGTGCCAGCACGACAGGGGCCTCTGGGGCCAACGTCCTGACTTTC. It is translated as CASTTGASGANVLTF.

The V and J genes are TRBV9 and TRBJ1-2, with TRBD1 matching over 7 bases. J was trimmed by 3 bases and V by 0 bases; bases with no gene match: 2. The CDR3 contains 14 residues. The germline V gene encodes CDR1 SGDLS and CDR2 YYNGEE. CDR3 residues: CASSVVQGDYGYTF. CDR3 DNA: TGTGCCAGCAGCGTAGTGCAGGGGGACTATGGCTACACCTTC.

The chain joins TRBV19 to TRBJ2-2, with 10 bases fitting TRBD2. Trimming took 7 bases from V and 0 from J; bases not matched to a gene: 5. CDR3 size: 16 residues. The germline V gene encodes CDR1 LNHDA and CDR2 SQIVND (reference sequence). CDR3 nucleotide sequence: TGTGCCAGTAAAACTAGCGGGGAATCGAACACCGGGGAGCTGTTTTTT. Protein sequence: CASKTSGESNTGELFF.

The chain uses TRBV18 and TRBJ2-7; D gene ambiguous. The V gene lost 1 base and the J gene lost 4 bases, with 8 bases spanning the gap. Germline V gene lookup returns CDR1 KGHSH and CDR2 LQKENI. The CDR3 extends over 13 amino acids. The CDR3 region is CASSPQSDYEQYF. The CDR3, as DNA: TGTGCCAGCTCACCACAATCAGATTACGAGCAGTACTTC.

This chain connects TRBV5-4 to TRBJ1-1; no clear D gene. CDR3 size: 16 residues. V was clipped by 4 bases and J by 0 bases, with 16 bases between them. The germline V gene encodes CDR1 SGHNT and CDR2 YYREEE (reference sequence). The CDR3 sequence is CASSLLGAGLNTEAFF. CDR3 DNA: TGTGCCAGCAGCCTCCTGGGAGCAGGACTGAACACTGAAGCTTTCTTT.

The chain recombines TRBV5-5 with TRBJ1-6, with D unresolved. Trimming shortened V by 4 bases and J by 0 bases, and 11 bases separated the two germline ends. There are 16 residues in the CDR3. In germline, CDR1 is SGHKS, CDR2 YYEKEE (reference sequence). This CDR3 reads CASSTEVGSYNSPLHF. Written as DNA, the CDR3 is TGTGCCAGCAGCACGGAAGTAGGCTCCTATAATTCACCCCTCCACTTT. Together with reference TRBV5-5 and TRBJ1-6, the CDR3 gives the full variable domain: DAGVTQSPTHLIKTRGQQVTLRCSPISGHKSVSWYQQVLGQGPQFIFQYYEKEERGRGNFPDRFSARQFPNYSSELNVNALLLGDSALYLCASSTEVGSYNSPLHFGNGTRLTVT.

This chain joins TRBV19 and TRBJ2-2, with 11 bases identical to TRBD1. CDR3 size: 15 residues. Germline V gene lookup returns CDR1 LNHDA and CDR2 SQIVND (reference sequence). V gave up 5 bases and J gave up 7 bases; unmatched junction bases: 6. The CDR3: CASSSGTGGHGELFF. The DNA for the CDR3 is TGTGCCAGTAGTTCCGGGACAGGGGGGCACGGGGAGCTGTTTTTT.

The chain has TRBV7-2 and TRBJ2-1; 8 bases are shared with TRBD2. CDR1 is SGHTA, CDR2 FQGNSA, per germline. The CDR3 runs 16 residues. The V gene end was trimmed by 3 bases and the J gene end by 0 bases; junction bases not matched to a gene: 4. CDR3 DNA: TGTGCCAGCAGCTTCGATCGGGGGGGCTCCTACAATGAGCAGTTCTTC. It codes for CASSFDRGGSYNEQFF.

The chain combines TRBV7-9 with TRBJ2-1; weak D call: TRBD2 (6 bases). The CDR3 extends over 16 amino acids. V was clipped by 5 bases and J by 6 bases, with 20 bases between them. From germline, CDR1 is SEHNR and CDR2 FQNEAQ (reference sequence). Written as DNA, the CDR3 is TGTGCCAGCAGCGGCCGCGGGGCGCTGGGGGTCAATGAGCAGTTCTTC. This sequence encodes CASSGRGALGVNEQFF. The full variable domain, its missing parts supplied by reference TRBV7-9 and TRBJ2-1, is DTGVSQNPRHKITKRGQNVTFRCDPISEHNRLYWYRQTLGQGPEFLTYFQNEAQLEKSRLLSDRFSAERPKGSFSTLEIQRTEQGDSAMYLCASSGRGALGVNEQFFGPGTRLTVL.

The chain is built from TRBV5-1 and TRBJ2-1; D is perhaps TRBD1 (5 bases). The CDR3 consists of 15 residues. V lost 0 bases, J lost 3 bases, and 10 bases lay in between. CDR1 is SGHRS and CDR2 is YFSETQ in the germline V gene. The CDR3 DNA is TGCGCCAGCAGCTTGGAAGGGGTCCGCTACAATGAGCAGTTCTTC. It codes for CASSLEGVRYNEQFF.

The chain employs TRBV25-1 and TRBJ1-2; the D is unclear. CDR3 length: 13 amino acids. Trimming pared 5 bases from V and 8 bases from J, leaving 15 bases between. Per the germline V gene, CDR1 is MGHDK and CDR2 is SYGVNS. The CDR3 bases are TGTGCCAGCAGTCAGACAACCGCGGGGGGCTACACCTTC. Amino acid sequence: CASSQTTAGGYTF.

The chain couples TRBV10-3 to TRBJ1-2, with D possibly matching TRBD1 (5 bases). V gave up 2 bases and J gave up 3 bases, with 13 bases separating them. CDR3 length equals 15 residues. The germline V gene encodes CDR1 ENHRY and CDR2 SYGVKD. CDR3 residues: CAISEVQGADYGYTF. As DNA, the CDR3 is TGTGCCATCAGTGAGGTCCAAGGGGCAGACTATGGCTACACCTTC.

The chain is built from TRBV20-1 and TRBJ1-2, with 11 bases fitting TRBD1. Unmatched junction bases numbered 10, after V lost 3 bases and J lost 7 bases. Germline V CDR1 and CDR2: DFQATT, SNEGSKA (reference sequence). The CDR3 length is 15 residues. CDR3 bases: TGCAGTGCTAGTCCGGGACAGGGGGTAGTTGGTGGCTACACCTTC. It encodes CSASPGQGVVGGYTF.

The CDR3 coding sequence is TGTGCCAGCAGGAACAGGGCCTCCTACGAGCAGTACTTC. This encodes CASRNRASYEQYF. The genes are TRBV6-5 and TRBJ2-7; the D gene is possibly TRBD1 (6 bases). Trimming cost V 6 bases and J 0 bases, with 9 bases left between them. From germline, CDR1 is MNHEY and CDR2 SVGAGI. The CDR3 totals 13 residues.

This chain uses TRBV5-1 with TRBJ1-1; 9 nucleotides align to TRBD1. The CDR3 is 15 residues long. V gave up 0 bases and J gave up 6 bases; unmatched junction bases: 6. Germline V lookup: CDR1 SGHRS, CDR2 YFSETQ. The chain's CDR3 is CASSLARGQGSEAFF. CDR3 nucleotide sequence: TGCGCCAGCAGCTTGGCCCGGGGACAGGGCTCTGAAGCTTTCTTT.

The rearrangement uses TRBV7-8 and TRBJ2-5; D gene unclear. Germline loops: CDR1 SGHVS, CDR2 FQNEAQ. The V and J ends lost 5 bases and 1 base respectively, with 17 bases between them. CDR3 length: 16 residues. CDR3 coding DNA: TGTGCCAGCAGCGACCCTACCCGGCCGTCCCAAGAGACCCAGTACTTC. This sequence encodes CASSDPTRPSQETQYF.

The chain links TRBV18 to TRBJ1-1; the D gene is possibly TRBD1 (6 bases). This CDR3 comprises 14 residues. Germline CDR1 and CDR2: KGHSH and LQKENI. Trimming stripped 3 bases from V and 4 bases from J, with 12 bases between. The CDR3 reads CASSPTGLGTEAFF. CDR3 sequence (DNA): TGTGCCAGCTCACCTACAGGGTTAGGCACTGAAGCTTTCTTT.

The CDR3 DNA sequence: TGTGCCAGCAGTGAACTGATTAGGGCCCTCGGGACAGGGTATAATTCACCCCTCCACTTT. Translation: CASSELIRALGTGYNSPLHF. The chain is built from TRBV6-1 and TRBJ1-6, with TRBD1 identical over 9 bases. V lost 2 bases, J lost 4 bases, and 15 bases stayed unmatched. The CDR3 is made up of 20 amino acids. Germline loops: CDR1 MNHNS, CDR2 SASEGT.

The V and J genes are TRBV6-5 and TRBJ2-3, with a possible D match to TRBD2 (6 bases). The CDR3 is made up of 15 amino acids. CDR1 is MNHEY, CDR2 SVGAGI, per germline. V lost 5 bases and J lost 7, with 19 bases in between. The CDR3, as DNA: TGTGCCAGCAGTCCTACTTCTGGCGGGGAGTATACGCAGTATTTT. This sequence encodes CASSPTSGGEYTQYF.

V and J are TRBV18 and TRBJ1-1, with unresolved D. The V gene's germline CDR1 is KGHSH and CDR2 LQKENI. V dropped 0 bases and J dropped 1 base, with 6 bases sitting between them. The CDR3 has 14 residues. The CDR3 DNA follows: TGTGCCAGCTCACCACCAGGGAGGAACACTGAAGCTTTCTTT. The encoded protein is CASSPPGRNTEAFF.

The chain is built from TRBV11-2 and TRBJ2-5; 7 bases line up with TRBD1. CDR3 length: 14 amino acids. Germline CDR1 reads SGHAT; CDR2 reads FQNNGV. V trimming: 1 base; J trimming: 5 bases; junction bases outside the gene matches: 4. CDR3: CASSLGQGRETQYF. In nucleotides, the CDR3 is TGTGCCAGCAGCTTAGGACAGGGAAGGGAGACCCAGTACTTC.

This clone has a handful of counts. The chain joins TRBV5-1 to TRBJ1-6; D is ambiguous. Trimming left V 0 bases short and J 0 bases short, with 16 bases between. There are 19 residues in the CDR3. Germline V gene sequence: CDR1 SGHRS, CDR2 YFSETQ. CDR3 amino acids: CASSLVGSLTSSYNSPLHF. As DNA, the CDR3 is TGCGCCAGCAGCTTGGTTGGCAGCCTGACGAGCTCCTATAATTCACCCCTCCACTTT.

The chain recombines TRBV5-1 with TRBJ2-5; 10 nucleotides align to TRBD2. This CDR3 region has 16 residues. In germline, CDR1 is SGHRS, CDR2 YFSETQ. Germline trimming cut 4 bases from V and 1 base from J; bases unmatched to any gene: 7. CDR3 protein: CASSPGAGGPQETQYF. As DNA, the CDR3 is TGCGCCAGCAGCCCAGGAGCGGGGGGGCCCCAAGAGACCCAGTACTTC.

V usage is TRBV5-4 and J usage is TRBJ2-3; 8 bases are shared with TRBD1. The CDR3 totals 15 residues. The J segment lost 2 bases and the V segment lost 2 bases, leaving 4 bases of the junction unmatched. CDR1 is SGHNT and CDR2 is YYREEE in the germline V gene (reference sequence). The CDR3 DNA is TGTGCCAGCAGCTTTACAGGGGGTTCCACAGATACGCAGTATTTT. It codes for CASSFTGGSTDTQYF.

The CDR3 nucleotides are TGTGCCAGTAGTGACGGGACAGGAAGGGAAAAACTGTTTTTT. Encoded protein: CASSDGTGREKLFF. The chain is built from TRBV19 and TRBJ1-4; the match to TRBD1 covers 8 bases. The CDR3 sequence is 14 residues long. Per germline, CDR1 LNHDA and CDR2 SQIVND (reference sequence). With V trimmed by 5 bases and J by 8 bases, 7 bases remained unmatched.

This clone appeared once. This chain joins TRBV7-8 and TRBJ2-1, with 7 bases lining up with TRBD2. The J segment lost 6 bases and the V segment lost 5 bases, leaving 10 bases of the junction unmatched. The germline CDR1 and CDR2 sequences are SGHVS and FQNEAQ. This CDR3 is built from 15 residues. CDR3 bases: TGTGCCAGCAGCCCCCCGGGGGGAACAGGCAATGAGCAGTTCTTC. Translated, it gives CASSPPGGTGNEQFF.

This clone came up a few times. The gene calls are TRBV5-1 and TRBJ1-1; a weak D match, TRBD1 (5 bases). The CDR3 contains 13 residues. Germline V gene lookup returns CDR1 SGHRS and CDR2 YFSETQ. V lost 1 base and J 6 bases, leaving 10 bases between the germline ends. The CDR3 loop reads CASSLPGTPEAFF. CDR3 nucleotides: TGCGCCAGCAGCTTGCCCGGGACCCCTGAAGCTTTCTTT.